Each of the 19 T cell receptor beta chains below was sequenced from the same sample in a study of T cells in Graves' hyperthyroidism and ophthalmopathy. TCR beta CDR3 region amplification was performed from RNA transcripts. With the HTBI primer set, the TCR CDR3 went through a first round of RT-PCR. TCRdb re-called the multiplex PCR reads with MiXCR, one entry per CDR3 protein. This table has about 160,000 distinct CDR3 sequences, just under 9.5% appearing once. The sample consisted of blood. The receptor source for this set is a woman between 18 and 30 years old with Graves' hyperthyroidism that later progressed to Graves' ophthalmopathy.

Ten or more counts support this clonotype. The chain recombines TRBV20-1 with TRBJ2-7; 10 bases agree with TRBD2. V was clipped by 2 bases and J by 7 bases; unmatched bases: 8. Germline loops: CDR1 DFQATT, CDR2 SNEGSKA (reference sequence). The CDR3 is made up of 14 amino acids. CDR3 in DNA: TGCAGTGCTAGAACAGCGGGGGGGCCGAGAGAGCAGTACTTC. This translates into CSARTAGGPREQYF.

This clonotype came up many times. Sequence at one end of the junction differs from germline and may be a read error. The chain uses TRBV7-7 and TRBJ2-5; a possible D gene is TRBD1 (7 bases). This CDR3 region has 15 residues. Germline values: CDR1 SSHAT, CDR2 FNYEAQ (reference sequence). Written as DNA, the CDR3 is TGTGCTAGCAGCCCGGGGGACAGATTACAAGAGACCCAGTACTTC. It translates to CASSPGDRLQETQYF. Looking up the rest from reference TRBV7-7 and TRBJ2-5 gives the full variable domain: GAGVSQSPRYKVTKRGQDVTLRCDPISSHATLYWYQQALGQGPEFLTYFNYEAQPDKSGLPSDRFSAERPEGSISTLTIQRTEQRDSAMYRCASSPGDRLQETQYFGPGTRLLVL.

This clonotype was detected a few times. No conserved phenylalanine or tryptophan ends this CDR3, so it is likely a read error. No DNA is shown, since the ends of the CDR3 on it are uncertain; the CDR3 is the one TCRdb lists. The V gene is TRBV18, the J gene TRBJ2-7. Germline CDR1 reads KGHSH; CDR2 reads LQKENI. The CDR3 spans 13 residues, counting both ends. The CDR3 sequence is CASSPPDAYEQCL.

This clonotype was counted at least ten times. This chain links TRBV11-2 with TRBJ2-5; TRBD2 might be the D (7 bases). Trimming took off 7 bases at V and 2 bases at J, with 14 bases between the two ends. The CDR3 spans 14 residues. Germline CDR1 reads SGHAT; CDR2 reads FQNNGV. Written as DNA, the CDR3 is TGTGCCAGCAATTGGGGGGGCGGGCAAGAGACCCAGTACTTC. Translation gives CASNWGGGQETQYF.

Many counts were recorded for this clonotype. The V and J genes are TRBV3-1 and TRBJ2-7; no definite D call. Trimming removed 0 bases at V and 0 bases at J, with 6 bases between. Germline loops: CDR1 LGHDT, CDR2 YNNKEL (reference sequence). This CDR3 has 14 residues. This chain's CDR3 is CASSQDTSSYEQYF. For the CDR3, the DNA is TGTGCCAGCAGCCAAGACACGAGCTCCTACGAGCAGTACTTC.

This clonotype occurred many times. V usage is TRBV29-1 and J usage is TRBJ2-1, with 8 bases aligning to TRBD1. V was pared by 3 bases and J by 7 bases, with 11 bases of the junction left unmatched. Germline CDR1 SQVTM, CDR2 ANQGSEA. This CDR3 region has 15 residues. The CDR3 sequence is CSVERADRAGNEQFF. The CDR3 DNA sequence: TGCAGCGTTGAGAGGGCGGACAGGGCCGGGAATGAGCAGTTCTTC.

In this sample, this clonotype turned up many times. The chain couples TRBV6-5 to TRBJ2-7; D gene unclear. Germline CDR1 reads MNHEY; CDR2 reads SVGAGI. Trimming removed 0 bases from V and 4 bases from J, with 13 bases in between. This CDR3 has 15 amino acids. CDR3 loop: CASSYSSRQKYEQYF. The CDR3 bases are TGTGCCAGCAGTTACTCCTCGCGACAAAAATACGAGCAGTACTTC.

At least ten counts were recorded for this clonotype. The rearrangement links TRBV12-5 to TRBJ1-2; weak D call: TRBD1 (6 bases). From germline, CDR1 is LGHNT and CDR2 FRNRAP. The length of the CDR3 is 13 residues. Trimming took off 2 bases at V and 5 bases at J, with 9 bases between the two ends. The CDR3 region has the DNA TGTGCTAGTGGTTTGCCAGGGGAATATGGCTACACCTTC. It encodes CASGLPGEYGYTF.

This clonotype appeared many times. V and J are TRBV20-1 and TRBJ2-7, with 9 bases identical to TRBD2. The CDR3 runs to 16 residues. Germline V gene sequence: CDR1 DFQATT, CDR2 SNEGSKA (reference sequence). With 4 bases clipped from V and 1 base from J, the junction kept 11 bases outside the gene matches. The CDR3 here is CSATSLVGLASYEQYF. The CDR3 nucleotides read TGCAGTGCTACTTCGTTAGTAGGACTAGCGTCCTACGAGCAGTACTTC.

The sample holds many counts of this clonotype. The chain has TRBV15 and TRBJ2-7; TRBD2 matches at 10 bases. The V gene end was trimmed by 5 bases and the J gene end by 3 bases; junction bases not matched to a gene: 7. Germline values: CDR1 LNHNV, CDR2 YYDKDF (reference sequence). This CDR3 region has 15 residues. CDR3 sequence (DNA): TGTGCCACCAGCCAGCGGACTAGCGGAGACTACGAGCAGTACTTC. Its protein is CATSQRTSGDYEQYF.

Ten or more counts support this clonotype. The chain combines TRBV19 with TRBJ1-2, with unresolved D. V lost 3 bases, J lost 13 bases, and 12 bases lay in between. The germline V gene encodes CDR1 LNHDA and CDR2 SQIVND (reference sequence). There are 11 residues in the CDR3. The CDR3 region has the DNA TGTGCCAGTAGTATGGCGGGCTATTCCACCTTC. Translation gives CASSMAGYSTF.

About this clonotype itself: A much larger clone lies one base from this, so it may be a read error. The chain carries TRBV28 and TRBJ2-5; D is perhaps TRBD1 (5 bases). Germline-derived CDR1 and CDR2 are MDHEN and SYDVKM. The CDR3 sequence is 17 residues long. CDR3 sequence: CASSLASLDKVDFGRDF. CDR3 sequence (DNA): TGTGCCAGCAGTTTAGCAAGCTTGGACAAGGTAGATTTCGGTCGGGACTTC.

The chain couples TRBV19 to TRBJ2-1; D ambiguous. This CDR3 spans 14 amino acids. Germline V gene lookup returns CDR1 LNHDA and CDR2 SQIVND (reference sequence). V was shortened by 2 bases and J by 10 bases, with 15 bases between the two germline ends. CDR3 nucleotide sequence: TGTGCCAGTAGTATAAGCAGAAATAGGGTAGAGCAGTTCTTC. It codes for CASSISRNRVEQFF.

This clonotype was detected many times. The CDR3 bases are TGTGCCAGCAGCTCAACCGGCGGGGTAGGAGTAGAGACCCAGTACTTC. Amino acids: CASSSTGGVGVETQYF. The chain carries TRBV7-9 and TRBJ2-5; possible D gene TRBD2, 6 bases. The CDR3 covers 16 residues. Germline V CDR1 and CDR2: SEHNR, FQNEAQ (reference sequence). V lost 4 bases and J 4 bases, leaving 19 bases between the germline ends.

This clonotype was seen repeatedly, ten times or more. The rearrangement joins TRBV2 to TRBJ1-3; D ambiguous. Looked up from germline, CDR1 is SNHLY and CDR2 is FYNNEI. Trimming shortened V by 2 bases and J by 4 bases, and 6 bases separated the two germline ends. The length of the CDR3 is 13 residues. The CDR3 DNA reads TGTGCCAGCAGTGAAACCAGGGGAAACACCATATATTTT. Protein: CASSETRGNTIYF.

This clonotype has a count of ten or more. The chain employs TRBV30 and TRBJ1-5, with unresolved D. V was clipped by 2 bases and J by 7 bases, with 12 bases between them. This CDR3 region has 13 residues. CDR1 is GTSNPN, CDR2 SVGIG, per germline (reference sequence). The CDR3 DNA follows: TGTGCCTGGAGTCCAGGTGCCGGGCAGCCCCAGCATTTT. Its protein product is CAWSPGAGQPQHF.

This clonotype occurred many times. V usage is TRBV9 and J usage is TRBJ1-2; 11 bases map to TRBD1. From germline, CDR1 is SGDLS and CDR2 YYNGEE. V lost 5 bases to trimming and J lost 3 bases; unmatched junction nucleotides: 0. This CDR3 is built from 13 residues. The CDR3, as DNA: TGTGCCAGCAGGGGACAGGGGGACTATGGCTACACCTTC. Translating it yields CASRGQGDYGYTF.

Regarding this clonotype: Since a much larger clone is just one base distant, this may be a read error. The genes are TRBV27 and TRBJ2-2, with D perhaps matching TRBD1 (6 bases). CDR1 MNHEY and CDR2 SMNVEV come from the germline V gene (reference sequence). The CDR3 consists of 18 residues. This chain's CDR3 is CASSLIIWPGERTGELSF. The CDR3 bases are TGTGCCAGCAGTTTAATTATTTGGCCAGGGGAACGCACCGGGGAGCTGTCTTTT.

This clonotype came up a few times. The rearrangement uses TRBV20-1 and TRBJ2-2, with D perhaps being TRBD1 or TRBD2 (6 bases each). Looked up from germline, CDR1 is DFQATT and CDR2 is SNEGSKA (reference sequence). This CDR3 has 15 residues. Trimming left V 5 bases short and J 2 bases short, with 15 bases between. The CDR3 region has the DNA TGCAGTGCTGAAATAGGGGGGACCAACACCGGGGAGCTGTTTTTT. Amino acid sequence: CSAEIGGTNTGELFF.